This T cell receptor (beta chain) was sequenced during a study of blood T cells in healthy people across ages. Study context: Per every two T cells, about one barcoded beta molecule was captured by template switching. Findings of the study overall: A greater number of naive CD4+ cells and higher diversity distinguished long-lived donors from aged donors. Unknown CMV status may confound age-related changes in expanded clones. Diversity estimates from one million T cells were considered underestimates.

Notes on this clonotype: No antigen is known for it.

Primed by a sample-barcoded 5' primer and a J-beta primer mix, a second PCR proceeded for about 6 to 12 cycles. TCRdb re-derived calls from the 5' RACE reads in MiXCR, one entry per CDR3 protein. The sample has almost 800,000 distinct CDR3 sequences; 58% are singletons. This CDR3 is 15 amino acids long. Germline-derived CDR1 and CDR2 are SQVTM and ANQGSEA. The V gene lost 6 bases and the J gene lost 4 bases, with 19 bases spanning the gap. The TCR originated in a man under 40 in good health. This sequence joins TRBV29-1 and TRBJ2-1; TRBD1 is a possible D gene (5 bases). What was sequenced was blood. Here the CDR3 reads CSVDAWGGTYNEQFF. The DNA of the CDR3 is TGCAGCGTCGACGCCTGGGGCGGCACTTACAATGAGCAGTTCTTC.